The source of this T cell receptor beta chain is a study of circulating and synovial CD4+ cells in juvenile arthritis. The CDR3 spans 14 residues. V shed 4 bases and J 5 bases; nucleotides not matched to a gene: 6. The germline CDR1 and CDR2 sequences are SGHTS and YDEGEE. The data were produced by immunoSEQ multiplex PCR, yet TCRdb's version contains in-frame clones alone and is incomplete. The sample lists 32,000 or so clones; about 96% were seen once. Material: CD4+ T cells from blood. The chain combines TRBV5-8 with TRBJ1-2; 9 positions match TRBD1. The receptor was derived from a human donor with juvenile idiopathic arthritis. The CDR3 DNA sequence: TGTGCCAGCAGCAGCCGGGACAGGGCTTATGGCTACACCTTC. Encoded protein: CASSSRDRAYGYTF.